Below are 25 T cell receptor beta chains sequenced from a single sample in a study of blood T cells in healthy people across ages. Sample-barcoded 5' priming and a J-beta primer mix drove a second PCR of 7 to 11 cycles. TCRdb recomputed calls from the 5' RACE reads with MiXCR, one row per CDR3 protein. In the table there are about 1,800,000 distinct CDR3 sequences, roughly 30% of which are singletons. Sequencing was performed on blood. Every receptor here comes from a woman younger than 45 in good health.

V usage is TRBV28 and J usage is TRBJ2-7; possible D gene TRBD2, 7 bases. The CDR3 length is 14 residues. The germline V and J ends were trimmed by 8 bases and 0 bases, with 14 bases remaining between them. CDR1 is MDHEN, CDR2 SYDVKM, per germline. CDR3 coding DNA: TGTGCCAGCCGACTGGGGGGGGCCTCCTACGAGCAGTACTTC. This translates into CASRLGGASYEQYF. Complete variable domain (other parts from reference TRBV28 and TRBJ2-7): DVKVTQSSRYLVKRTGEKVFLECVQDMDHENMFWYRQDPGLGLRLIYFSYDVKMKEKGDIPEGYSVSREKKERFSLILESASTNQTSMYLCASRLGGASYEQYFGPGTRLTVT.

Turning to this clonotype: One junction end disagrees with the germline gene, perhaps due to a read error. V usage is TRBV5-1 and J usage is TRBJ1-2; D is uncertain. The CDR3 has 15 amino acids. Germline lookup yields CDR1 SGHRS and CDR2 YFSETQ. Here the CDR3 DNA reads TGCGCCAGCAGCTCGCCGGGAGCAGCTAACTATGACTACACCTTC. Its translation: CASSSPGAANYDYTF.

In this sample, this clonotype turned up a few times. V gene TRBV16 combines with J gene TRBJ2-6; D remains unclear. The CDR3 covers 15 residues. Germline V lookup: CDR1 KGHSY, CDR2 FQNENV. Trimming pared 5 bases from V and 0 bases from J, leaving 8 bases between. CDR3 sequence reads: CASSKLASGANVLTF. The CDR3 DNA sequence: TGTGCCAGCAGCAAGCTGGCCTCTGGGGCCAACGTCCTGACTTTC.

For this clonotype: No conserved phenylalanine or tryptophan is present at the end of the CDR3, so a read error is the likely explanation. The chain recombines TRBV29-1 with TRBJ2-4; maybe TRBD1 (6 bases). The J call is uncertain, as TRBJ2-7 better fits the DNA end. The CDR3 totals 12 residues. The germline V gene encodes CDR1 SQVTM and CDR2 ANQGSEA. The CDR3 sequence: CSVGEQGNEQYL. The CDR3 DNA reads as TGCAGCGTTGGGGAACAGGGAAACGAGCAGTACTTA.

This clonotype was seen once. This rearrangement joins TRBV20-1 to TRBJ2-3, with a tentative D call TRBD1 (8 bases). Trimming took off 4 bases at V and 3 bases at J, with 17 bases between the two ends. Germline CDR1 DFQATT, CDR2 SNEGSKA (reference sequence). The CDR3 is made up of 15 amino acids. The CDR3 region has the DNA TGCAGTGCTAAAACAGGGGGGGCGACAACAGATACGCAGTATTTT. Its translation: CSAKTGGATTDTQYF.

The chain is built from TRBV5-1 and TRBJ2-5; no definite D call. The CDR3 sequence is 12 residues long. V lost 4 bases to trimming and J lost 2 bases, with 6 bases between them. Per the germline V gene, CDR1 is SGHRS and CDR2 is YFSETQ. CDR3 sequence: CASSNRQETQYF. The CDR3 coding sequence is TGCGCCAGCAGCAACCGGCAAGAGACCCAGTACTTC.

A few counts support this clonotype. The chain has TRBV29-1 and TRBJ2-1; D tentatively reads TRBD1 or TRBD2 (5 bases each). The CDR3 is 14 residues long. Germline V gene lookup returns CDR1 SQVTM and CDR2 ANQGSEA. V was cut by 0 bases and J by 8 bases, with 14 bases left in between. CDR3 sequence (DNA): TGCAGCGTTGAAGATAATAAGGGGACGGATGAGCAGTTCTTC. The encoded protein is CSVEDNKGTDEQFF.

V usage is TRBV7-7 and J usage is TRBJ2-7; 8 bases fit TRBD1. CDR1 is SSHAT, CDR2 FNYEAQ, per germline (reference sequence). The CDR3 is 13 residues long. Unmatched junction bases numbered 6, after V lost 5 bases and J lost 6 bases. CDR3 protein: CASSPDRACEQYF. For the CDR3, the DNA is TGTGCCAGCAGCCCGGACAGGGCCTGCGAGCAGTACTTC.

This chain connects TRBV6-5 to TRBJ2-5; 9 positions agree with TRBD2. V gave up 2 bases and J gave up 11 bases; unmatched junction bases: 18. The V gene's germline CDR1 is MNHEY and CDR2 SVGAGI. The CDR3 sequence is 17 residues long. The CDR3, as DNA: TGTGCCAGCAGTTACCGTCTAGCGGGGAGCTCCTACAATGAGCAGTACTTC. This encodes CASSYRLAGSSYNEQYF.

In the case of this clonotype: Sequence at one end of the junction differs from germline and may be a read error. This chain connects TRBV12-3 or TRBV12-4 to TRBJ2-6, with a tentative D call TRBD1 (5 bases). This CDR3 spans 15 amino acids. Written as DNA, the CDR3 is TGTGCCAGCAGTCGGAGCCCCTCTGGGGCCAACGTCCGGACTTTC. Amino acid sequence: CASSRSPSGANVRTF.

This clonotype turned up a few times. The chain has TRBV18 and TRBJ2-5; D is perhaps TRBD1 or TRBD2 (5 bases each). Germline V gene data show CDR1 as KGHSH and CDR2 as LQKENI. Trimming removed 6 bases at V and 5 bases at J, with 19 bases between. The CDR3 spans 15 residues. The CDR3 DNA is TGTGCCAGCTCCCCCGGCTTTATGGGGGTGGAGACCCAGTACTTC. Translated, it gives CASSPGFMGVETQYF.

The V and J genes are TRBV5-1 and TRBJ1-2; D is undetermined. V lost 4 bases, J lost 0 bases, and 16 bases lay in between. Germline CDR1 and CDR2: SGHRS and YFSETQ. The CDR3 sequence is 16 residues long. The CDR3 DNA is TGCGCCAGCAGCGTAGCCCCGTCTCCGGCTAACTATGGCTACACCTTC. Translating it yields CASSVAPSPANYGYTF.

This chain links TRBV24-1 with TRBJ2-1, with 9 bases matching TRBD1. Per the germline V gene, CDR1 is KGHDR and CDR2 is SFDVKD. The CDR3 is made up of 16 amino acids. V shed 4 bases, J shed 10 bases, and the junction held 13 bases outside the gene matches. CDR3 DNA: TGTGCCACCAGTGACCCCGGGACAGGGAGATTGGGGGAGCAGTTCTTC. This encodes CATSDPGTGRLGEQFF.

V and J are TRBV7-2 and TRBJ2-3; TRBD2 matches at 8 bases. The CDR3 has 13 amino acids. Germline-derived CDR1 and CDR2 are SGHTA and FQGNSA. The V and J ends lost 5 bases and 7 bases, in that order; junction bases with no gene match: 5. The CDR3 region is CASSGSGSYTQYF. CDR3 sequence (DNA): TGTGCCAGCAGCGGCAGCGGGAGCTATACGCAGTATTTT.

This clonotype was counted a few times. The CDR3 spells CSVVWGLGSYNSPLHF. The CDR3 DNA sequence: TGCAGCGTTGTTTGGGGGCTAGGGTCCTATAATTCACCCCTCCACTTT. V gene TRBV29-1 combines with J gene TRBJ1-6; tentative D call: TRBD1 (6 bases). The CDR3 totals 16 residues. V was pared by 4 bases and J by 1 base, with 14 bases between. Germline V gene data show CDR1 as SQVTM and CDR2 as ANQGSEA. The variable domain in full, completed from reference TRBV29-1 and TRBJ1-6, reads SAVISQKPSRDICQRGTSLTIQCQVDSQVTMMFWYRQQPGQSLTLIATANQGSEATYESGFVIDKFPISRPNLTFSTLTVSNMSPEDSSIYLCSVVWGLGSYNSPLHFGNGTRLTVT.

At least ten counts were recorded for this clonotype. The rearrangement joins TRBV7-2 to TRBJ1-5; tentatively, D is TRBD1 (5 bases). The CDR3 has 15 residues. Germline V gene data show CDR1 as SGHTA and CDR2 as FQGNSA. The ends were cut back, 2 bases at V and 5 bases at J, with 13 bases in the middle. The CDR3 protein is CASSLWGGADQPQHF. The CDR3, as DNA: TGTGCCAGCAGCTTATGGGGAGGGGCCGATCAGCCCCAGCATTTT.

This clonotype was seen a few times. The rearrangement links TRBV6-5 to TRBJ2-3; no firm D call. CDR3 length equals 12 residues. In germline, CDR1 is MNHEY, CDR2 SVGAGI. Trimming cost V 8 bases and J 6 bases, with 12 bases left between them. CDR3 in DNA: TGTGCCAGCGGGCCTTTCCCGGATACGCAGTATTTT. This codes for CASGPFPDTQYF.

CDR3 nucleotide sequence: TGTGCCAGCAGCTCGGGGACTTTCGATGAGCAGTTCTTC. Translating it yields CASSSGTFDEQFF. This chain joins TRBV7-9 and TRBJ2-1; D is perhaps TRBD2 (6 bases). This CDR3 is built from 13 residues. Germline V gene data show CDR1 as SEHNR and CDR2 as FQNEAQ (reference sequence). V lost 4 bases to trimming and J lost 8 bases, with 12 bases between them.

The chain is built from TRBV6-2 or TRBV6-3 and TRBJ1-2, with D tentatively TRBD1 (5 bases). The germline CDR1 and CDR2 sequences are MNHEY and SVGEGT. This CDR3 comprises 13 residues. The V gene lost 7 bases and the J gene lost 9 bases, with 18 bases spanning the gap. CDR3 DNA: TGTGCCAGCACCCTACCAGGGAGGTTGAGCTACACCTTC. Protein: CASTLPGRLSYTF.

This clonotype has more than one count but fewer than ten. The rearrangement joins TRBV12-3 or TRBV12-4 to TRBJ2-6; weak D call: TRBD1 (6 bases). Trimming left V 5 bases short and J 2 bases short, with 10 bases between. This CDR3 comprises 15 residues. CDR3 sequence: CASSRGKPGANVLTF. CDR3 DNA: TGTGCCAGCAGTAGGGGGAAGCCTGGGGCCAACGTCCTGACTTTC.

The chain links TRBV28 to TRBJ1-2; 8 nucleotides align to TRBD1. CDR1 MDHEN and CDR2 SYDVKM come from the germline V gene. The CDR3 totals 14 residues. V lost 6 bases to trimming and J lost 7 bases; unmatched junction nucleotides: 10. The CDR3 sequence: CASRKQGGKSGYTF. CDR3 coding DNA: TGTGCCAGCAGAAAACAGGGGGGAAAGAGTGGCTACACCTTC.

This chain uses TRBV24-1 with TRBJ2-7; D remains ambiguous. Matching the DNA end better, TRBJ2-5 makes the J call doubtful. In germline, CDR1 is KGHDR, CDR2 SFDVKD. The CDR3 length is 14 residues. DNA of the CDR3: TGTGCCACCAGTGATTTTCCCGGGTGGGAGACCCAGTACTTC. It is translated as CATSDFPGWETQYF.

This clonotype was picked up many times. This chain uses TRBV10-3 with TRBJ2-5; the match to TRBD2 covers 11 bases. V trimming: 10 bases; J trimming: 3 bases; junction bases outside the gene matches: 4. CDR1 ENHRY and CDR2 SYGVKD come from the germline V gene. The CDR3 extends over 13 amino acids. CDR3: CATGLAGKETQYF. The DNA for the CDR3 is TGTGCCACCGGACTAGCGGGCAAAGAGACCCAGTACTTC.

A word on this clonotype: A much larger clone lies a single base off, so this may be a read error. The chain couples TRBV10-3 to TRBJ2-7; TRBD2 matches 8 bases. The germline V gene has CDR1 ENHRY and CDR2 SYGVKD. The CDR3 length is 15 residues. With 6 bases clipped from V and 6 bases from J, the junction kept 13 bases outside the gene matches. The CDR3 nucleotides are TGTGCCATCAGGAACAATAGCGGGATCAAATTCGAGCAGTACTTC. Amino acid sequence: CAIRNNSGIKFEQYF.

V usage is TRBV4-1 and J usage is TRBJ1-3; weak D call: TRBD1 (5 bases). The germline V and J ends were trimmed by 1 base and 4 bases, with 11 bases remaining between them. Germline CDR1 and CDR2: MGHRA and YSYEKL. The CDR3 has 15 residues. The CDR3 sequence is CASSQVQGKGNTIYF. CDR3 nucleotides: TGCGCCAGCAGCCAAGTGCAGGGAAAAGGAAACACCATATATTTT.